This TCR beta chain was profiled in a study of blood T cell repertoires in COVID-19 (TCRdb year 2020). A note on the overall study: Samples covering the acute and convalescent phases of COVID-19 were provided by collaborators in the United States, Italy and Spain. The prospective study material was composed of cDNA or gDNA derived from T cells, B-cell-depleted T cells, or PBMCs. Deeply sampled blood TCRbeta repertoires from subjects exposed to, actively infected with, or recovered from COVID-19 were included in the dataset. The repertoires were made available in a free public database intended to serve as a resource for research on the immune response to SARS-CoV-2. The samples were drawn from two sources: the first 160 participants of the ongoing ImmuneRACE study, and about 1,300 subjects contributed by 6 global collaborators. The sample metadata nearly always contained a de-identified subject ID, COVID-19 status, age in years and sex. Where available, HLA class I and class II types were obtained from metadata supplied by the sample provider rather than from assay-based typing.

Results and caveats for the whole study, not just this receptor: The amount of clinical and demographic metadata varied by source and participant and was provided uncurated.

On this clone itself: The specificity of this receptor is unknown. No base quality values were provided; no much bigger clone lies one nucleotide off.

One collaborating source in Seattle enrolled patients while the patients were actively infected and followed the patients over time throughout the course of disease. Collaborating institutions collected whole blood in K2EDTA tubes following their own protocols. For TCRbeta analysis, collaborators shipped samples as frozen whole blood, isolated PBMCs, or DNA extracted from either of those sample types. TCRbeta CDR3 regions were amplified from genomic DNA by means of the immunoSEQ Assay, a bias-controlled multiplex PCR. The original methods were these. Nucleated cell counts per sample were estimated from amplification of reference gene primers within the assay. To quantify the absolute abundance of each unique TCRbeta CDR3 rearrangement, sequence reads were collapsed and filtered. For each sample, productive Simpson clonality was calculated by taking the square root of Simpson's diversity index across productive rearrangements. TCRdb took this table from immuneACCESS and kept in-frame rearrangements with V and J called. Such tables lack part of the clones; where checked against another copy, unresolved V genes explain under half of the gap, and the rest is unexplained. The V and J calls and clone size come from that table; D and trimming were worked out from the DNA. The sample table lists 250,000 to 300,000 clones, about 86% of them with a count of one. The ten largest clones represent about an eighth of the sample.

There are 14 amino acids in the CDR3, from cysteine to phenylalanine inclusive. Only the CDR3 DNA is retained, 42 bases long and in frame from the first base. V is shortened by 0 bases, J by 7 bases, and the region joining them spans 10 bases. The germline V gene (reference sequence) provides CDR1 GTSNPN and CDR2 SVGIG. The V gene is TRBV30 and the J gene is TRBJ1-6; the D region possibly corresponds to TRBD1 (5 bases align). The sequencing input was peripheral blood. The sequence derives from a woman aged 30 to 39 with COVID-19, enrolled during active disease. The CDR3 region: CAWSVRGSNSPLHF. The DNA reads as follows: TGTGCCTGGAGTGTACGGGGGAGCAATTCACCCCTCCACTTT.